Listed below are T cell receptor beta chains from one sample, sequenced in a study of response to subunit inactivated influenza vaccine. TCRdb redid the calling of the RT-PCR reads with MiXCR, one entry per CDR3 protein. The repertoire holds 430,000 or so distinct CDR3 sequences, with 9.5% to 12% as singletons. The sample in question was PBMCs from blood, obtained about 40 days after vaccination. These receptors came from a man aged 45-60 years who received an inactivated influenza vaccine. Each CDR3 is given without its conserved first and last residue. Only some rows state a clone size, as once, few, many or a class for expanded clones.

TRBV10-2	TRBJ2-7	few	ASRTFSGEQYEQY
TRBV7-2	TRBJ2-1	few	ASSSVVTRNEQF
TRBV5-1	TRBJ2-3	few	ASSMGLAGWIDTQY
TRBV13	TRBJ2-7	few	ASSSISGSQPLQY
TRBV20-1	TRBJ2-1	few	SARDQLAGNEQF
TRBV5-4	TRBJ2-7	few	ASSYPGRAHSGRFNEQY
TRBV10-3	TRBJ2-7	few	AISERTGSYEQY
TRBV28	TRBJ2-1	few	ASSPALWTSGRGSYNEQF
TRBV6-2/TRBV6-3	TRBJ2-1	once	ASRPPVGGPDEQF
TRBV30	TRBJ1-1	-	AWSVQGGNTEAF
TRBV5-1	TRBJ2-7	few	ASSQTQGGTYEQY
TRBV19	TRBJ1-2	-	ASSIGQRYYGYT
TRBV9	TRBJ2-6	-	ASSVGTGANVLT
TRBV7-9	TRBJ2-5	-	ASSYPGSETQY
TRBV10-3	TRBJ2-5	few	AISGTPQETQY
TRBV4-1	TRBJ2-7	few	ASSHSTDRYEQY
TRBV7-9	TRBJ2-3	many	ASSSSLAGGTDTQY
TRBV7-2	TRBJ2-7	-	ASSLVARDYEQY
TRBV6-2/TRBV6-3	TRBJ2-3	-	ASSYRGDRGYTADTQY
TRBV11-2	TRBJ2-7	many	ASSSKAGGLMQY
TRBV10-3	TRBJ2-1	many	AISESGGGAYNEQF
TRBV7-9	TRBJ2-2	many	ASSNGLYGDTGELF
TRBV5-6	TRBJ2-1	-	ASSLRTGSRGNEQF
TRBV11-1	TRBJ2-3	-	ASSLRLLAPTSTDTQY
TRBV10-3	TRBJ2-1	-	ATGGGGPIEQF
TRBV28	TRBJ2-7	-	ASSAWGLAGPYEQY
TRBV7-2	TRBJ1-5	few	ASSRGRAGQPQH
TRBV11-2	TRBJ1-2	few	ASSLDLGTGYGYT
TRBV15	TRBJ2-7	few	ATSSLDGGHRYEQY